The 28 T cell receptor beta chains presented below share a single source sample, sequenced in a study of OX40 agonist ivuxolimab in advanced cancers. Data came from immunoSEQ multiplex PCR; TCRdb stores just in-frame clones and leaves some out. The sample holds over 45,000 clones, about 80% seen once. The starting material was CD4+ or CD8+ T cells sorted from blood, obtained in a trial of the OX40 agonist ivuxolimab. The source of these receptors is an adult with an advanced solid tumor such as melanoma, head and neck, liver or kidney cancer.

The chain carries TRBV13 and TRBJ1-3; D is possibly TRBD1 (5 bases). The CDR3 totals 13 residues. V lost 6 bases and J lost 5, with 11 bases in between. CDR1 and CDR2 from the germline V gene are PRHDT and FYEKMQ (reference sequence). The CDR3 protein is CASSRDRRNTIYF. CDR3 nucleotide sequence: TGTGCCAGCAGTCGCGACAGAAGAAACACCATATATTTT.

The chain uses TRBV9 and TRBJ1-5, with D perhaps matching TRBD1 (6 bases). CDR1 is SGDLS, CDR2 YYNGEE, per germline. V lost 3 bases to trimming and J lost 2 bases, with 9 bases between them. The CDR3 loop spans 14 amino acids. CDR3 DNA: TGTGCCAGCAGCGGGGGGCTGGGCAATCAGCCCCAGCATTTT. Its translation: CASSGGLGNQPQHF.

This clone came up a few times. The rearrangement links TRBV6-1 to TRBJ1-6; TRBD1 might be the D (5 bases). The CDR3 is 14 amino acids. CDR1 is MNHNS, CDR2 SASEGT, per germline. Deletions cut 5 bases from V and 10 bases from J, with 15 bases between. The CDR3: CASSPGPGRSPLHF. The CDR3 DNA reads TGTGCCAGCAGTCCGGGACCTGGGCGGTCACCCCTCCACTTT.

The rearrangement joins TRBV5-1 to TRBJ1-5; D is unresolved. CDR1 SGHRS and CDR2 YFSETQ come from the germline V gene. This CDR3 region has 15 residues. Trimming removed 0 bases from V and 2 bases from J, with 9 bases in between. The DNA for the CDR3 is TGCGCCAGCAGCTTGGGGGGAGTACGCAATCAGCCCCAGCATTTT. Its translation is CASSLGGVRNQPQHF.

The rearrangement links TRBV27 to TRBJ2-1, with 10 positions matching TRBD2. With 5 bases clipped from V and 7 bases from J, the junction kept 5 bases outside the gene matches. The CDR3 runs to 14 residues. Looked up from germline, CDR1 is MNHEY and CDR2 is SMNVEV (reference sequence). The DNA of the CDR3 is TGTGCCAGCAGTAAGCGGGAGGGAAGGAATGAGCAGTTCTTC. Translated, it gives CASSKREGRNEQFF.

The chain uses TRBV19 and TRBJ1-5, with 10 bases that match TRBD1. V lost 1 base to trimming and J lost 7 bases; unmatched junction nucleotides: 7. Germline V gene sequence: CDR1 LNHDA, CDR2 SQIVND (reference sequence). The CDR3 is 16 residues long. The CDR3 is CASSIAGTGAPQPQHF. Written as DNA, the CDR3 is TGTGCCAGTAGTATAGCCGGGACAGGGGCCCCCCAGCCCCAGCATTTT.

This clone appeared a single time. The V gene is TRBV6-1, the J gene TRBJ1-5; no reliable D call. The CDR3 runs to 11 residues. CDR1 and CDR2 (germline): MNHNS, SASEGT. V was clipped by 5 bases and J by 7 bases, with 6 bases between them. CDR3 region: CASSSEQPQHF. Here the CDR3 DNA reads TGTGCCAGCAGTTCCGAACAGCCCCAGCATTTT.

The gene calls are TRBV7-3 and TRBJ2-1; 8 bases align to TRBD2. V was clipped by 0 bases and J by 7 bases; unmatched bases: 8. CDR3 length: 16 amino acids. Looked up from germline, CDR1 is SGHTA and CDR2 is FQGTGA. CDR3 bases: TGTGCCAGCAGCTTAACGAGTGGCGGGAGGTTGAATGAGCAGTTCTTC. This translates into CASSLTSGGRLNEQFF.

This clone is deemed medium-sized. The chain uses TRBV7-8 and TRBJ2-7; D not resolved. The V and J ends lost 3 bases and 1 base respectively, with 7 bases between them. This CDR3 spans 13 amino acids. Germline CDR1 is SGHVS and CDR2 is FQNEAQ. The CDR3 sequence is CASSFSRSYEQYF. The CDR3 DNA follows: TGTGCCAGCAGCTTTTCTCGTTCCTACGAGCAGTACTTC.

This chain joins TRBV13 and TRBJ2-1, with D possibly matching TRBD2 (5 bases). Deletions cut 5 bases from V and 4 bases from J, with 12 bases between. CDR3 size: 14 residues. In germline, CDR1 is PRHDT, CDR2 FYEKMQ (reference sequence). The CDR3 loop is CASSVRTRYNEQFF. The DNA for the CDR3 is TGTGCCAGCAGCGTCCGGACTCGATACAATGAGCAGTTCTTC.

The chain links TRBV7-9 to TRBJ2-7, with 9 bases that match TRBD2. Trimming cost V 3 bases and J 13 bases; bases outside gene matches: 19. The CDR3 spans 16 residues. Germline CDR1 SEHNR, CDR2 FQNEAQ (reference sequence). CDR3 bases: TGTGCCAGCAGCTTTGGCGAAGCGTCAACTAGCGGGCCCAGCTACTTC. Residues: CASSFGEASTSGPSYF.

The chain combines TRBV19 with TRBJ2-5; D uncertain. The DNA end favors TRBJ2-7, so the J call may be wrong. The CDR3 consists of 14 residues. CDR1 and CDR2 (germline): LNHDA, SQIVND (reference sequence). The CDR3 nucleotides read TGTGCCAGTAGTATTTACTCCAGCTCCTACGAGCAGTACTTC. This translates into CASSIYSSSYEQYF.

The V and J genes are TRBV11-3 and TRBJ2-7; D tentatively reads TRBD1 or TRBD2 (5 bases each). The CDR3 covers 13 residues. CDR1 SGHNT and CDR2 YENEEA come from the germline V gene. Deletions cut 5 bases from V and 6 bases from J, with 14 bases between. CDR3 loop: CASSRDQKSEQYF. The CDR3 nucleotides read TGTGCCAGCAGCCGGGACCAAAAGAGCGAGCAGTACTTC.

This rearrangement joins TRBV7-9 to TRBJ2-1, with 14 bases that match TRBD2. CDR3 length: 13 amino acids. Germline loops: CDR1 SEHNR, CDR2 FQNEAQ (reference sequence). V shed 5 bases and J 14 bases; nucleotides not matched to a gene: 5. CDR3 sequence: CASSAGLAGVEFF. The CDR3 nucleotides read TGTGCCAGCAGCGCGGGACTAGCGGGAGTAGAGTTCTTC.

CDR3 residues: CASSIRTGVNQPQHF. Here the CDR3 DNA reads TGTGCCAGTAGTATCCGGACAGGGGTGAATCAGCCCCAGCATTTT. This chain joins TRBV19 and TRBJ1-5, with 9 bases fitting TRBD1. Per germline, CDR1 LNHDA and CDR2 SQIVND (reference sequence). The CDR3 is 15 amino acids. Trimming took 3 bases from V and 4 from J; bases not matched to a gene: 4. Full variable domain (remainder filled in from reference TRBV19 and TRBJ1-5): DGGITQSPKYLFRKEGQNVTLSCEQNLNHDAMYWYRQDPGQGLRLIYYSQIVNDFQKGDIAEGYSVSREKKESFPLTVTSAQKNPTAFYLCASSIRTGVNQPQHFGDGTRLSIL.

CDR3 in amino acids: CASSGTLDEAFF. The CDR3 DNA is TGTGCCAGCTCCGGGACACTGGATGAAGCTTTCTTT. V gene TRBV18 combines with J gene TRBJ1-1; tentative D call: TRBD1 (6 bases). Germline V gene data show CDR1 as KGHSH and CDR2 as LQKENI. This CDR3 contains 12 residues. V was trimmed by 6 bases and J by 7 bases, leaving 12 bases between them. The full variable domain, with the rest looked up from reference TRBV18 and TRBJ1-1, is NAGVMQNPRHLVRRRGQEARLRCSPMKGHSHVYWYRQLPEEGLKFMVYLQKENIIDESGMPKERFSAEFPKEGPSILRIQQVVRGDSAAYFCASSGTLDEAFFGQGTRLTVV.

The chain carries TRBV7-2 and TRBJ1-1; 8 bases are shared with TRBD1. Trimming removed 4 bases from V and 7 bases from J; junction bases left unmatched: 5. Germline V gene data show CDR1 as SGHTA and CDR2 as FQGNSA. CDR3 length: 13 residues. This chain's CDR3 is CASSSTGADEAFF. CDR3 DNA: TGTGCCAGCAGCTCGACAGGGGCCGATGAAGCTTTCTTT.

The J gene is TRBJ2-2, the V gene TRBV6-6; TRBD2 aligns across 7 bases. Germline V gene lookup returns CDR1 MNHNY and CDR2 SVGAGI (reference sequence). CDR3 size: 16 residues. Trimming cost V 1 base and J 4 bases; bases outside gene matches: 6. This CDR3 reads CASSYYGLVSTGELFF. The CDR3 DNA is TGTGCCAGCAGTTACTATGGACTAGTTAGCACCGGGGAGCTGTTTTTT.

The V call is TRBV7-3, the J call TRBJ2-7; 9 positions match TRBD1. Germline loops: CDR1 SGHTA, CDR2 FQGTGA. J was trimmed by 5 bases and V by 5 bases; bases with no gene match: 10. CDR3 size: 15 residues. The DNA of the CDR3 is TGTGCCAGCAGCCAACAGGACAGGGGTGTCGACGAGCAGTACTTC. It is translated as CASSQQDRGVDEQYF.

CDR3 DNA sequence: TGTGCCAGCAGCCTACTACAGGGGGCAGAGGGCTACACCTTC. Translated: CASSLLQGAEGYTF. The chain couples TRBV5-8 to TRBJ1-2, with 9 bases that match TRBD1. The CDR3 has 14 amino acids. CDR1 and CDR2 (germline): SGHTS, YDEGEE. The V segment lost 4 bases and the J segment 8 bases; nucleotides outside the gene matches: 9.

The V gene is TRBV15, the J gene TRBJ1-5; D is undetermined. V gave up 0 bases and J gave up 5 bases, with 11 bases separating them. The CDR3 sequence is 15 residues long. Germline assignment: CDR1 LNHNV and CDR2 YYDKDF (reference sequence). CDR3 loop: CATSRDLVGYQPQHF. CDR3 in DNA: TGTGCCACCAGCAGAGATCTGGTCGGGTATCAGCCCCAGCATTTT.

As for this clone: At one of its ends the junction is not consistent with the germline gene, which may arise from a read error. The V call is TRBV7-2, the J call TRBJ2-5, with 8 bases lining up with TRBD2. The CDR3 has 15 residues. The germline V gene encodes CDR1 SGHTA and CDR2 FQGNSA. The CDR3 sequence: CASSVAGSGTETQYF. Here the CDR3 DNA reads TGTGCCAGCAGCGTAGCGGGATCGGGAACGGAGACCCAGTACTTC. Variable domain in full (rest from reference TRBV7-2 and TRBJ2-5): GAGVSQSPSNKVTEKGKDVELRCDPISGHTALYWYRQSLGQGLEFLIYFQGNSAPDKSGLPSDRFSAERTGGSVSTLTIQRTQQEDSAVYLCASSVAGSGTETQYFGPGTRLLVL.

J is TRBJ2-4 and V is TRBV30; no definite D call. CDR1 and CDR2 (germline): GTSNPN, SVGIG (reference sequence). V was trimmed by 7 bases and J by 3 bases, leaving 13 bases between them. The CDR3 sequence is 13 residues long. The CDR3 here is CAYTVFGKNIQYF. The CDR3 DNA follows: TGTGCCTACACCGTTTTTGGCAAAAACATTCAGTACTTC. Complete variable domain (other parts from reference TRBV30 and TRBJ2-4): SQTIHQWPATLVQPVGSPLSLECTVEGTSNPNLYWYRQAAGRGLQLLFYSVGIGQISSEVPQNLSASRPQDRQFILSSKKLLLSDSGFYLCAYTVFGKNIQYFGAGTRLSVL.

The rearrangement joins TRBV5-6 to TRBJ2-6; tentative D call: TRBD2 (6 bases). V was pared by 1 base and J by 1 base, with 6 bases between. Per germline, CDR1 SGHDT and CDR2 YYEEEE. CDR3 size: 15 residues. In DNA form, the CDR3 reads TGTGCCAGCAGCTTGCGGGGGTCTGGGGCCAACGTCCTGACTTTC. Protein: CASSLRGSGANVLTF.

The chain recombines TRBV6-6 with TRBJ1-1; D is uncertain. Germline values: CDR1 MNHNY, CDR2 SVGAGI (reference sequence). The CDR3 covers 14 residues. V was pared by 2 bases and J by 1 base, with 8 bases between. This CDR3 reads CASSYIASNTEAFF. CDR3 bases: TGTGCCAGCAGTTACATTGCTTCGAACACTGAAGCTTTCTTT.

The chain carries TRBV5-6 and TRBJ2-1; D possibly corresponds to TRBD2 (7 bases). The CDR3 spans 16 residues. Trimming removed 4 bases at V and 7 bases at J, with 21 bases between. The germline V gene encodes CDR1 SGHDT and CDR2 YYEEEE. The CDR3 protein is CASSPLGGGRVNEQFF. CDR3 in DNA: TGTGCCAGCAGCCCCCTTGGGGGGGGCCGGGTGAATGAGCAGTTCTTC.

This clone was recorded once. This chain links TRBV7-3 with TRBJ2-1; D ambiguous. Trimming left V 1 base short and J 7 bases short, with 8 bases between. Germline values: CDR1 SGHTA, CDR2 FQGTGA. This CDR3 spans 13 amino acids. CDR3 amino acids: CASSLNSQNEQFF. The CDR3 DNA reads as TGTGCCAGCAGCTTAAACAGTCAGAATGAGCAGTTCTTC.

The chain joins TRBV6-5 to TRBJ1-2, with 7 nucleotides matching TRBD1. Trimming at V came to 0 bases and at J to 6 bases, leaving 4 bases not matched to a gene. The germline gives CDR1 MNHEY, CDR2 SVGAGI. CDR3 length: 14 residues. CDR3 loop: CASSYSGGADGYTF. CDR3 in DNA: TGTGCCAGCAGTTACTCAGGGGGCGCAGATGGCTACACCTTC.